This T cell receptor beta chain was observed in a study of Graves' ophthalmopathy and Graves' hyperthyroidism. Broader study findings: Blood shared most expanded thyroid clonotypes above 0.001 frequency.

In regard to this clonotype: Its antigen is undetermined.

Moderate-to-severe activity, CAS at least 3, NOSPECS at least 4 and duration under 3 months characterized donors with ophthalmopathy. Symptoms, serum thyroxine and TRAb, thyroid ultrasound, and orbital computed tomography formed the diagnostic basis. The authors amplified TCR beta CDR3 regions from RNA transcripts. First-round RT-PCR with HTBI primers preceded a second-round multiplex PCR. TCRdb re-called the multiplex PCR reads through MiXCR, storing one row per CDR3 protein. The sample holds 200,000 to 250,000 distinct CDR3 sequences, roughly 21% seen once. V was pared by 3 bases and J by 7 bases, with 1 base of the junction left unmatched. CDR3 length: 12 residues. Germline V gene data show CDR1 as ENHRY and CDR2 as SYGVKD.

The chain recombines TRBV10-3 with TRBJ1-2; 8 positions match TRBD1. This sequence was found in a woman aged 50 to 60 with Graves' ophthalmopathy. Sequencing input: peripheral blood. CDR3 in amino acids: CAISDDRGGYTF. DNA for the CDR3: TGTGCCATCAGTGACGACAGGGGTGGCTACACCTTC.